Each of the 28 T cell receptor beta chains below was sequenced from the same sample in a study of OX40 agonist ivuxolimab in advanced cancers. Repertoires were generated with immunoSEQ multiplex PCR, while TCRdb's copy carries only in-frame clones and drops some. Among over 75,000 clones, about 90% were seen once, and the ten largest hold about 9%. The sample was CD4+ or CD8+ T cells sorted from blood, taken in a trial of the OX40 agonist ivuxolimab. These receptor sequences come from an adult with an advanced solid tumor such as melanoma, head and neck, liver or kidney cancer.

The chain combines TRBV27 with TRBJ2-2, with D hard to call. The germline V and J ends were trimmed by 4 bases and 7 bases, with 7 bases remaining between them. The length of the CDR3 is 12 residues. Germline CDR1 is MNHEY and CDR2 is SMNVEV (reference sequence). The CDR3 reads CASSWANGELFF. The CDR3 region has the DNA TGTGCCAGCAGTTGGGCGAACGGGGAGCTGTTTTTT.

The V and J genes are TRBV9 and TRBJ2-7, with 14 bases matching TRBD2. Germline lookup yields CDR1 SGDLS and CDR2 YYNGEE. The CDR3 contains 16 residues. The ends lost 0 bases at V and 7 bases at J; junction bases unmatched: 6. The CDR3 nucleotides are TGTGCCAGCAGCGTAGGGGGACTAGCGGGAGTAGGGGAGCAGTACTTC. Translating it yields CASSVGGLAGVGEQYF.

The V and J genes are TRBV18 and TRBJ2-7, with D tentatively TRBD2 (6 bases). Trimming took 0 bases from V and 5 from J, leaving 8 bases between them. The CDR3 is made up of 13 amino acids. CDR1 and CDR2 (germline): KGHSH, LQKENI. In DNA, the CDR3 is TGTGCCAGCTCACCACCGGGGGGACACGAGCAGTACTTC. This gives the protein CASSPPGGHEQYF.

The gene calls are TRBV2 and TRBJ2-7; D is unresolved. The V gene lost 0 bases and the J gene lost 7 bases, with 13 bases spanning the gap. The germline V gene encodes CDR1 SNHLY and CDR2 FYNNEI. The CDR3 has 14 residues. The CDR3: CASSEAPSRREQYF. CDR3 DNA sequence: TGTGCCAGCAGTGAAGCTCCGAGCAGAAGGGAGCAGTACTTC.

V is TRBV11-3 and J is TRBJ2-5; D is ambiguous. The CDR3 runs to 12 residues. The V gene lost 5 bases and the J gene lost 0 bases, with 4 bases spanning the gap. Germline CDR1 and CDR2: SGHNT and YENEEA. The CDR3 coding sequence is TGTGCCAGCAGCATCCACCAAGAGACCCAGTACTTC. This translates into CASSIHQETQYF.

This clone was detected a few times. The chain is built from TRBV7-9 and TRBJ2-2; D is possibly TRBD1 (7 bases). V was clipped by 4 bases and J by 6 bases, with 12 bases between them. The CDR3 extends over 14 amino acids. Germline CDR1 is SEHNR and CDR2 is FQNEAQ (reference sequence). The CDR3 region has the DNA TGTGCCAGCAGCTCCCAGGGGGGACCCGGGGAGCTGTTTTTT. This encodes CASSSQGGPGELFF.

This clone was counted only a few times. The chain couples TRBV6-5 to TRBJ2-3, with TRBD2 matching over 7 bases. The CDR3 consists of 13 residues. Looked up from germline, CDR1 is MNHEY and CDR2 is SVGAGI. The trim removed 4 bases at V and 8 bases at J, leaving 6 bases unmatched. CDR3 region: CASSSVRGVTQYF. The DNA of the CDR3 is TGTGCCAGCAGTTCAGTTCGGGGGGTTACGCAGTATTTT.

This chain joins TRBV11-2 and TRBJ2-1, with 11 bases fitting TRBD2. This CDR3 region has 15 residues. Germline V gene lookup returns CDR1 SGHAT and CDR2 FQNNGV. V shed 4 bases, J shed 8 bases, and the junction held 7 bases outside the gene matches. CDR3 loop: CASSSGLAEGYEQFF. Written as DNA, the CDR3 is TGTGCCAGCAGCTCGGGACTAGCGGAAGGTTATGAGCAGTTCTTC.

This chain connects TRBV7-8 to TRBJ2-7, with D perhaps assigned TRBD1 or TRBD2 (5 bases each). CDR3 length equals 16 residues. Germline CDR1 is SGHVS and CDR2 is FQNEAQ. The V and J ends lost 4 bases and 2 bases respectively, with 18 bases between them. The CDR3 is CASSYYTGTATYEQYF. The CDR3 DNA reads as TGTGCCAGCAGCTACTACACCGGGACGGCAACCTACGAGCAGTACTTC.

This chain links TRBV9 with TRBJ2-1, with D possibly matching TRBD2 (5 bases). V gave up 3 bases and J gave up 10 bases, with 11 bases separating them. The CDR3 consists of 12 residues. Germline CDR1 reads SGDLS; CDR2 reads YYNGEE. CDR3 in DNA: TGTGCCAGCAGCGGGACTTCTTCAGAGCAGTTCTTC. Translation: CASSGTSSEQFF. Filled out from reference TRBV9 and TRBJ2-1, the complete variable domain reads DSGVTQTPKHLITATGQRVTLRCSPRSGDLSVYWYQQSLDQGLQFLIQYYNGEERAKGNILERFSAQQFPDLHSELNLSSLELGDSALYFCASSGTSSEQFFGPGTRLTVL.

The chain combines TRBV7-9 with TRBJ2-7; D is perhaps TRBD2 (6 bases). The CDR3 is 15 residues long. CDR1 and CDR2 (germline): SEHNR, FQNEAQ (reference sequence). Trimming took 4 bases from V and 3 from J, leaving 16 bases between them. This CDR3 is CASSSPGTPVYEQYF. The CDR3 DNA sequence: TGTGCCAGCAGCTCCCCCGGGACTCCCGTCTACGAGCAGTACTTC.

V and J are TRBV2 and TRBJ2-3; D is unclear. V was cut by 3 bases and J by 0 bases, with 10 bases left in between. This CDR3 comprises 15 residues. Germline values: CDR1 SNHLY, CDR2 FYNNEI. CDR3 amino acids: CASSDVWSSTDTQYF. The CDR3 DNA reads as TGTGCCAGCAGTGATGTGTGGTCTAGCACAGATACGCAGTATTTT. The whole variable domain, filled in from reference TRBV2 and TRBJ2-3, reads EPEVTQTPSHQVTQMGQEVILRCVPISNHLYFYWYRQILGQKVEFLVSFYNNEISEKSEIFDDQFSVERPDGSNFTLKIRSTKLEDSAMYFCASSDVWSSTDTQYFGPGTRLTVL.

The chain is built from TRBV11-3 and TRBJ1-3; 7 bases map to TRBD1. The germline V gene encodes CDR1 SGHNT and CDR2 YENEEA. CDR3 length: 15 residues. The trim removed 6 bases at V and 3 bases at J, leaving 8 bases unmatched. CDR3 region: CASSPDRDFGNTIYF. In nucleotides, the CDR3 is TGTGCCAGCAGTCCCGACAGGGACTTTGGAAACACCATATATTTT.

V usage is TRBV6-1 and J usage is TRBJ1-1; D is uncertain. Trimming took off 3 bases at V and 1 base at J, with 9 bases between the two ends. Germline V CDR1 and CDR2: MNHNS, SASEGT. The CDR3 loop spans 14 amino acids. Here the CDR3 reads CASSDVRANTEAFF. Here the CDR3 DNA reads TGTGCCAGCAGTGATGTGCGCGCGAACACTGAAGCTTTCTTT.

V is TRBV14 and J is TRBJ2-7; the D gene is possibly TRBD2 (6 bases). The CDR3 runs 14 residues. The germline V gene encodes CDR1 SGHDN and CDR2 FVKESK. V was cut by 0 bases and J by 4 bases, with 10 bases left in between. As DNA, the CDR3 is TGTGCCAGCAGCCAAGATAGCGGAACTTACGAGCAGTACTTC. Residues: CASSQDSGTYEQYF.

The J gene is TRBJ2-3, the V gene TRBV10-1; D may be TRBD2 (6 bases). Trimming took off 8 bases at V and 2 bases at J, with 14 bases between the two ends. Germline V lookup: CDR1 WNHNN, CDR2 SYGVQD (reference sequence). This CDR3 is 14 amino acids long. CDR3 nucleotides: TGCGCCAGCGGAGACGGAGGGAACACAGATACGCAGTATTTT. It translates to CASGDGGNTDTQYF.

On this clone itself: Relative to the germline gene, one junction end is altered; a read error may explain this. The chain uses TRBV7-7 and TRBJ2-2; 7 bases line up with TRBD1. The germline V gene encodes CDR1 SSHAT and CDR2 FNYEAQ (reference sequence). CDR3 size: 16 residues. The CDR3 loop reads CASSSAGTANTGELFF. The CDR3 DNA follows: TGTGCTAGCAGCTCCGCCGGGACAGCGAACACCGGGGAGCTGTTTTTT.

The chain couples TRBV18 to TRBJ1-1; weak D call: TRBD1 (5 bases). Trimming removed 3 bases at V and 4 bases at J, with 9 bases between. Germline CDR1 KGHSH, CDR2 LQKENI. This CDR3 spans 13 amino acids. CDR3 sequence reads: CASSPGEGTEAFF. CDR3 in DNA: TGTGCCAGCTCACCGGGGGAGGGCACTGAAGCTTTCTTT.

This clone was found once. The chain links TRBV6-6 to TRBJ2-1; the D gene is possibly TRBD2 (5 bases). The CDR3 is made up of 15 amino acids. Between the trimmed V and J ends, which lost 8 bases and 6 bases, there was a span of 20 bases. Germline V gene lookup returns CDR1 MNHNY and CDR2 SVGAGI (reference sequence). In DNA, the CDR3 is TGTGCCAGCGCCCAGGTGGACGGAGGTACCAATGAGCAGTTCTTC. The encoded protein is CASAQVDGGTNEQFF.

The DNA of the CDR3 is TGTGCCAGCAGTACAAACAGGGGGGGATATCAGCCCCAGCATTTT. As protein: CASSTNRGGYQPQHF. V usage is TRBV4-2 and J usage is TRBJ1-5; 8 nucleotides line up with TRBD1. Germline-derived CDR1 and CDR2 are LGHNA and YNFKEQ. The V and J ends lost 6 bases and 5 bases, in that order; junction bases with no gene match: 9. The CDR3 covers 15 residues.

The chain carries TRBV29-1 and TRBJ2-1; 11 nucleotides align to TRBD2. Germline lookup yields CDR1 SQVTM and CDR2 ANQGSEA. V shed 7 bases and J 1 base; nucleotides not matched to a gene: 12. The CDR3 is 17 residues long. The CDR3 DNA follows: TGCAGCGCTGCTCGGGGGACTAGCGGACCTTCCTACAATGAGCAGTTCTTC. Residues: CSAARGTSGPSYNEQFF.

The chain has TRBV7-6 and TRBJ2-7, with D hard to call. V was shortened by 6 bases and J by 0 bases, with 12 bases between the two germline ends. CDR1 is SGHVS and CDR2 is FNYEAQ in the germline V gene. CDR3 length: 14 residues. The DNA for the CDR3 is TGTGCCAGCAGTTCTAGGACCGACTCCTACGAGCAGTACTTC. It encodes CASSSRTDSYEQYF. The full variable domain, in which reference TRBV7-6 and TRBJ2-7 provide the parts outside the CDR3, is GAGVSQSPRYKVTKRGQDVALRCDPISGHVSLYWYRQALGQGPEFLTYFNYEAQQDKSGLPNDRFSAERPEGSISTLTIQRTEQRDSAMYRCASSSRTDSYEQYFGPGTRLTVT.

V is TRBV2 and J is TRBJ2-2; 7 bases are a match to TRBD1. The CDR3 loop spans 15 amino acids. With 5 bases clipped from V and 6 bases from J, the junction kept 9 bases outside the gene matches. CDR1 is SNHLY and CDR2 is FYNNEI in the germline V gene. The CDR3 nucleotides are TGTGCCAGCAGTAAATTGACAGGGTACCCCGGGGAGCTGTTTTTT. Its translation is CASSKLTGYPGELFF.

V usage is TRBV10-3 and J usage is TRBJ2-7; D gene uncertain. This CDR3 has 15 amino acids. The germline gives CDR1 ENHRY, CDR2 SYGVKD. The V and J ends lost 0 bases and 0 bases respectively, with 9 bases between them. CDR3: CAISESTVSSYEQYF. In nucleotides, the CDR3 is TGTGCCATCAGTGAGTCGACGGTGAGCTCCTACGAGCAGTACTTC.

The genes are TRBV19 and TRBJ1-2; 11 bases match TRBD1. Trimming at V came to 5 bases and at J to 7 bases, leaving 9 bases not matched to a gene. The CDR3 is made up of 15 amino acids. CDR1 and CDR2 from the germline V gene are LNHDA and SQIVND (reference sequence). The CDR3 DNA reads TGTGCCAGTAGTGTCGGACAGGGGGCGGGCCCTGGCTACACCTTC. This sequence encodes CASSVGQGAGPGYTF.

The chain's CDR3 is CASDRGGGWQPQHF. The CDR3 bases are TGTGCTAGTGACCGGGGAGGGGGCTGGCAGCCCCAGCATTTT. The V call is TRBV12-5, the J call TRBJ1-5, with 7 bases fitting TRBD1. V lost 7 bases and J lost 7; bases outside the gene matches: 10. Per germline, CDR1 LGHNT and CDR2 FRNRAP. CDR3 length: 14 residues. The entire variable domain, with the rest obtained from reference TRBV12-5 and TRBJ1-5, is as follows: DARVTQTPRHKVTEMGQEVTMRCQPILGHNTVFWYRQTMMQGLELLAYFRNRAPLDDSGMPKDRFSAEMPDATLATLKIQPSEPRDSAVYFCASDRGGGWQPQHFGDGTRLSIL.

V usage is TRBV14 and J usage is TRBJ2-1; 8 nucleotides match TRBD2. The CDR3 consists of 16 residues. Per germline, CDR1 SGHDN and CDR2 FVKESK. J gave up 0 bases and V 3 bases, and 4 bases lay outside the gene matches. CDR3 sequence (DNA): TGTGCCAGCAGCCAGAATAGCGGGAACTCCTACAATGAGCAGTTCTTC. It specifies CASSQNSGNSYNEQFF.

The CDR3: CASSSTRQGPLGGQYF. The CDR3 DNA reads as TGCGCCAGCAGCTCGACCCGACAGGGGCCGTTAGGGGGGCAGTACTTC. This chain uses TRBV10-2 with TRBJ2-7; 8 bases line up with TRBD1. V was pared by 6 bases and J by 9 bases, with 19 bases of the junction left unmatched. CDR1 is WSHSY, CDR2 SAAADI, per germline. The CDR3 is 16 amino acids.